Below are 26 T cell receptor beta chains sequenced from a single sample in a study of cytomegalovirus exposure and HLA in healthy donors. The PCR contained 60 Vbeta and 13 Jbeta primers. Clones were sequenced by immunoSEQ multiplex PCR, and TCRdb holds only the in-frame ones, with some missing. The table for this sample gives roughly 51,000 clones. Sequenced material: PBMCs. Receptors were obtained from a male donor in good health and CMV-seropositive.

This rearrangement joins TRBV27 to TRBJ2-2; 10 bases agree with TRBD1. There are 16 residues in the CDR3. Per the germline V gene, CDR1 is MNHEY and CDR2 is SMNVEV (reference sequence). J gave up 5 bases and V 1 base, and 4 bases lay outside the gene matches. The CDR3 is CASSLLGTGETGELFF. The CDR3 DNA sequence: TGTGCCAGCAGTTTATTGGGGACAGGGGAGACCGGGGAGCTGTTTTTT.

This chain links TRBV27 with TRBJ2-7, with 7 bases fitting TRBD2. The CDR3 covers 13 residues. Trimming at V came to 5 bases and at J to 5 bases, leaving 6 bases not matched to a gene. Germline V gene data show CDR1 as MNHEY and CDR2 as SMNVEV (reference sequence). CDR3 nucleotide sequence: TGTGCCAGCAGTACACCGGGACTAAACGAGCAGTACTTC. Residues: CASSTPGLNEQYF.

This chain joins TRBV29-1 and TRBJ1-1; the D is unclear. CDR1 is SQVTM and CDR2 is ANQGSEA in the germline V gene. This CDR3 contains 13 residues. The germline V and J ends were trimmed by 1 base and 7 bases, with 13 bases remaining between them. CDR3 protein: CSVEGVVRVEAFF. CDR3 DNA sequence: TGCAGCGTTGAAGGGGTGGTGAGGGTTGAAGCTTTCTTT.

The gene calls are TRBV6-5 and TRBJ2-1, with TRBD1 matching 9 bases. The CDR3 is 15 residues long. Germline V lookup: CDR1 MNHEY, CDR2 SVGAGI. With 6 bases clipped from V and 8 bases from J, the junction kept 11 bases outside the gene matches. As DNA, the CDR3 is TGTGCCAGCAGCAGAACAGGGGGCTTAGGCGATGAGCAGTTCTTC. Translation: CASSRTGGLGDEQFF.

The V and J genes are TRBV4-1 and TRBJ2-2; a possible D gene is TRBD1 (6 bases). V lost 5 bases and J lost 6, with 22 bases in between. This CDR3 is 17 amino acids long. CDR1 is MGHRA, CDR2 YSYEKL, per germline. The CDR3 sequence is CASSITPGHLESGELFF. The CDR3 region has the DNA TGCGCCAGCAGCATTACTCCGGGACACTTGGAGTCCGGGGAGCTGTTTTTT.

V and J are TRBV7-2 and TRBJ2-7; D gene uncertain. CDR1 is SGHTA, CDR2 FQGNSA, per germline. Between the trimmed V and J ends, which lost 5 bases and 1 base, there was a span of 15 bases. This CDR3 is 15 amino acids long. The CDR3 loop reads CASSADGSRSYEQYF. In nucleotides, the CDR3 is TGTGCCAGCAGCGCCGACGGCTCGCGGTCCTACGAGCAGTACTTC.

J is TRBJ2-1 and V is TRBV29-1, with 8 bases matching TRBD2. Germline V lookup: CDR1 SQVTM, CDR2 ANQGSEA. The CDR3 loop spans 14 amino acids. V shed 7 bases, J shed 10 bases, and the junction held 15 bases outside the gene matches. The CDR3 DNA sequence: TGCAGCGCCCGGCAGTTCGGGGGGGCAGAGGAGCAGTTCTTC. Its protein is CSARQFGGAEEQFF.

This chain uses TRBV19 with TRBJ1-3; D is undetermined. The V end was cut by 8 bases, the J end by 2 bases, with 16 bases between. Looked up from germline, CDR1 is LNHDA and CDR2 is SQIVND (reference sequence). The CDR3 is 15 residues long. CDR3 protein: CASHRGVRPGNTIYF. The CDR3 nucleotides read TGTGCCAGTCACCGGGGTGTCCGCCCTGGAAACACCATATATTTT.

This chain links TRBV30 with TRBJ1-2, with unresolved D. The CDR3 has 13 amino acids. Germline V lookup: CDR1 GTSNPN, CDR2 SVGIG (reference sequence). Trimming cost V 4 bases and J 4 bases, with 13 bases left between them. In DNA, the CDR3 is TGTGCCTGGACCAGTAGGGCGGGCTATGGCTACACCTTC. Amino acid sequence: CAWTSRAGYGYTF.

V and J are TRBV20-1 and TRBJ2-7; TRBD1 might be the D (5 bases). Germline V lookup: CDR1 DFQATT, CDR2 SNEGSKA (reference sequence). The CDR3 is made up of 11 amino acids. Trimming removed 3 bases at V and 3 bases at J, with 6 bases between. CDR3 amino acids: CSASQGYEQYF. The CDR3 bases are TGCAGTGCTAGTCAGGGCTACGAGCAGTACTTC.

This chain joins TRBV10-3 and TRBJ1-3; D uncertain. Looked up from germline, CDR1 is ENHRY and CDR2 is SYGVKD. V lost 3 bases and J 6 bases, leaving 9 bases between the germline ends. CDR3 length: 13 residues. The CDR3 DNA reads TGTGCCATCAGTGAAGAGACACTAAACACCATATATTTT. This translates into CAISEETLNTIYF.

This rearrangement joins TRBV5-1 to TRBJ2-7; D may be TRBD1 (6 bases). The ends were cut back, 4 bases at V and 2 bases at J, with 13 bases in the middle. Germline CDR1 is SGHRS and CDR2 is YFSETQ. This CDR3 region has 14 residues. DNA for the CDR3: TGCGCCAGCAGCCCCGGGACATTAACCTACGAGCAGTACTTC. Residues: CASSPGTLTYEQYF.

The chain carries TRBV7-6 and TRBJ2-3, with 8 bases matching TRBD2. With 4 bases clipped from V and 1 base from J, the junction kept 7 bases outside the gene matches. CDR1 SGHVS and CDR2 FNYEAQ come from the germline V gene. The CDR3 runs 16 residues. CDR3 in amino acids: CASSSPLTSGTDTQYF. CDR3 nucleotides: TGTGCCAGCAGCTCTCCCCTGACTAGCGGCACAGATACGCAGTATTTT.

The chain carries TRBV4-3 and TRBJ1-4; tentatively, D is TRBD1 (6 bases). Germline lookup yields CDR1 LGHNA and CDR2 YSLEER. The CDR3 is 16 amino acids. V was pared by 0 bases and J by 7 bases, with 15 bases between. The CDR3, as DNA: TGCGCCAGCAGCCAAGATAGGTCAGGGGCGACTGAAAAACTGTTTTTT. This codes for CASSQDRSGATEKLFF.

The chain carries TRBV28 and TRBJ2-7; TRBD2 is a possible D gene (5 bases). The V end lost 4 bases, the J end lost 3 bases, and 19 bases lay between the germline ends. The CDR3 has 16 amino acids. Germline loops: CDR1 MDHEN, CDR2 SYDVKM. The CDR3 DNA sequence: TGTGCCAGCAGTTCACTACTAGGCGCGGATTTCTACGAGCAGTACTTC. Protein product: CASSSLLGADFYEQYF. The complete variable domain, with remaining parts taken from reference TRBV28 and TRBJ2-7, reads DVKVTQSSRYLVKRTGEKVFLECVQDMDHENMFWYRQDPGLGLRLIYFSYDVKMKEKGDIPEGYSVSREKKERFSLILESASTNQTSMYLCASSSLLGADFYEQYFGPGTRLTVT.

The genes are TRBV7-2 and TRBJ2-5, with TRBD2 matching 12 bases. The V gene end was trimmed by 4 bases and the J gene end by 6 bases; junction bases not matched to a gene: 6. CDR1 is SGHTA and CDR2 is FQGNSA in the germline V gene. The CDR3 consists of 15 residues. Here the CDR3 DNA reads TGTGCCAGCAGCTCCCGGACTAGCGGGGTGCAGACCCAGTACTTC. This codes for CASSSRTSGVQTQYF.

The CDR3 protein is CASSVAGSTDTQYF. The CDR3 DNA sequence: TGTGCCAGCAGTGTGGCGGGGAGCACAGATACGCAGTATTTT. This chain connects TRBV6-4 to TRBJ2-3; the D gene is possibly TRBD2 (6 bases). The CDR3 covers 14 residues. Trimming removed 4 bases from V and 0 bases from J, with 8 bases in between. Germline CDR1 MRHNA, CDR2 SNTAGT.

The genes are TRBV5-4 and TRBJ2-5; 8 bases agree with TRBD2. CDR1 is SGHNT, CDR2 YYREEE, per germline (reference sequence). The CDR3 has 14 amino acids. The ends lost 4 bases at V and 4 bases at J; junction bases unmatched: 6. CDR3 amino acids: CASSPREGGETQYF. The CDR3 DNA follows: TGTGCCAGCAGCCCCCGGGAGGGCGGAGAGACCCAGTACTTC.

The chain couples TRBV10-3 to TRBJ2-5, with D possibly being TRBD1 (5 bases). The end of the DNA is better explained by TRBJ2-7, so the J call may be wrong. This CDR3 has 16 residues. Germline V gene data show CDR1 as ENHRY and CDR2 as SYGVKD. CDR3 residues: CAISVQPGQTSYEQYF. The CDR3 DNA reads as TGTGCCATCAGTGTCCAACCTGGACAAACGTCCTACGAGCAGTACTTC.

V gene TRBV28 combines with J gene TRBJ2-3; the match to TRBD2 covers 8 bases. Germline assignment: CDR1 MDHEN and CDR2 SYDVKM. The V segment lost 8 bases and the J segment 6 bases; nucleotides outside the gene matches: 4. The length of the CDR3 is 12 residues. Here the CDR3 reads CASGLAGDTQYF. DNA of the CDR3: TGTGCCAGCGGACTAGCAGGTGATACGCAGTATTTT.

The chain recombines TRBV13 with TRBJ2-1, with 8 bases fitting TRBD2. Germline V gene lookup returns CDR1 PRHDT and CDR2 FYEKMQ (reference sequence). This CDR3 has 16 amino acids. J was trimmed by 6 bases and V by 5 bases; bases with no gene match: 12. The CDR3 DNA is TGTGCCAGCAGCACCCCCGGGGGGGCTTCTCCCAATGAGCAGTTCTTC. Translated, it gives CASSTPGGASPNEQFF.

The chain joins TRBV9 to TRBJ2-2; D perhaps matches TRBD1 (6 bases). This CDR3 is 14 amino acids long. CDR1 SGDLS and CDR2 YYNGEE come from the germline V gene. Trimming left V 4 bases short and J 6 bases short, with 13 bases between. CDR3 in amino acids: CASSQGTWAGELFF. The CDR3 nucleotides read TGTGCCAGCAGCCAAGGGACATGGGCCGGGGAGCTGTTTTTT.

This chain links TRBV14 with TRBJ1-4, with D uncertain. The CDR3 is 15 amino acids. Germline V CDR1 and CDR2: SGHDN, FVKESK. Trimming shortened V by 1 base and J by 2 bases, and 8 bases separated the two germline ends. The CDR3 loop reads CASSQAGITNEKLFF. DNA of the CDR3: TGTGCCAGCAGCCAAGCGGGGATCACTAATGAAAAACTGTTTTTT.

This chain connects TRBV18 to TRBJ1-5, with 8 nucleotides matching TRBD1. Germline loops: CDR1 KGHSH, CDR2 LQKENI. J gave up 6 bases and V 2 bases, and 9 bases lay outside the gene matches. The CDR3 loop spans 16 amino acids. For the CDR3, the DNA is TGTGCCAGCTCACCAGGCCAGGGGGCGTCTGCTCAGCCCCAGCATTTT. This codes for CASSPGQGASAQPQHF.

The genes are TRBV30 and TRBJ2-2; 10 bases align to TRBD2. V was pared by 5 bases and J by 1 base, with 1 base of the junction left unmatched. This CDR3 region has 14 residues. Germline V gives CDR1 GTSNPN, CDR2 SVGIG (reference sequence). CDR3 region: CAWSSGGNTGELFF. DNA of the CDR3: TGTGCCTGGTCTAGCGGGGGGAACACCGGGGAGCTGTTTTTT. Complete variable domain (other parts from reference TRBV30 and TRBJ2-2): SQTIHQWPATLVQPVGSPLSLECTVEGTSNPNLYWYRQAAGRGLQLLFYSVGIGQISSEVPQNLSASRPQDRQFILSSKKLLLSDSGFYLCAWSSGGNTGELFFGEGSRLTVL.

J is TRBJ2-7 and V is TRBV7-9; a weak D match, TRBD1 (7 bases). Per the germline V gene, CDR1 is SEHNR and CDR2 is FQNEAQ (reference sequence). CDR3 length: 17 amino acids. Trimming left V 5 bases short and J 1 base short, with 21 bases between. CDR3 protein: CASSPPIGQGGSYEQYF. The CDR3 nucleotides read TGTGCCAGCAGCCCCCCGATAGGGCAGGGGGGATCCTACGAGCAGTACTTC.